Listed below are T cell receptor beta chains from one sample, sequenced in a study of cytomegalovirus exposure and HLA in healthy donors. Sequencing used immunoSEQ multiplex PCR; TCRdb keeps in-frame clones, though not all of them. The sample records some 150,000 clones, more than 60% being singletons. The sequenced sample was PBMCs. These receptors were obtained from a human donor in good health. Each CDR3 is given with its conserved first and last residue. A D gene is named only where the DNA matches it firmly. Clone size, where shown, is once, few, many, or a class for clones that have expanded.

J,D,V,size,CDR3,DNA
TRBJ2-3,TRBD1,TRBV9,-,CASSVGTGATDTQYF,TGTGCCAGCAGCGTAGGAACAGGGGCCACAGATACGCAGTATTTT
TRBJ1-2,-,TRBV7-9,-,CASSLALGALGYGYTF,TGTGCCAGCAGCTTAGCGTTGGGGGCTTTGGGGTATGGCTACACCTTC
TRBJ1-5,-,TRBV2,few,CASSVNQPQHF,TGTGCCAGCAGCGTGAATCAGCCCCAGCATTTT
TRBJ1-2,-,TRBV9,-,CASSVGTSGDYGYTF,TGTGCCAGCAGCGTAGGTACATCAGGCGACTATGGCTACACCTTC
TRBJ1-1,-,TRBV4-2,-,CASSQERRGANTEAFF,TGTGCCAGCAGCCAAGAACGGCGGGGGGCGAACACTGAAGCTTTCTTT
TRBJ1-2,-,TRBV7-9,-,CASSRARDTGGYTF,TGTGCCAGCAGCCGCGCCCGGGACACGGGTGGCTACACCTTC
TRBJ1-5,-,TRBV27,-,CASTETGQGFNQPQHF,TGTGCCAGCACCGAGACAGGACAAGGTTTCAATCAGCCCCAGCATTTT
TRBJ2-7,TRBD2,TRBV9,-,CASSRGGAAYEQYF,TGTGCCAGCAGCAGGGGAGGGGCAGCCTACGAGCAGTACTTC
TRBJ1-1,-,TRBV10-3,-,CAISDYRVNTEAFF,TGTGCCATCAGTGACTACAGGGTGAACACTGAAGCTTTCTTT
TRBJ2-1,TRBD2,TRBV6-5,-,CASSSPGLGRNEQFF,TGTGCCAGCAGTTCACCGGGACTAGGACGTAATGAGCAGTTCTTC
TRBJ2-1,TRBD1,TRBV7-2,-,CASSLGNRGRKGNEQFF,TGTGCCAGCAGCTTAGGGAACAGGGGGCGAAAGGGCAATGAGCAGTTCTTC
TRBJ1-2,TRBD1,TRBV10-3,once,CAISTGQGGGPGGYTF,TGTGCCATCAGTACGGGACAGGGAGGAGGTCCGGGTGGCTACACCTTC
TRBJ2-7,TRBD1,TRBV6-6,few,CASSPHRGRHEQYF,TGTGCCAGCAGCCCCCACAGGGGGCGGCACGAGCAGTACTTC
TRBJ1-1,-,TRBV11-1,-,CASSQDESEAFF,TGTGCCAGCAGCCAAGATGAGAGTGAAGCTTTCTTT
TRBJ1-5,TRBD1,TRBV27,-,CASSSGGGWNQPQHF,TGTGCCAGCAGTTCAGGGGGCGGATGGAATCAGCCCCAGCATTTT
TRBJ1-1,TRBD1,TRBV2,-,CASSVGTENTEAFF,TGTGCCAGCAGTGTTGGGACAGAGAACACTGAAGCTTTCTTT
TRBJ1-1,-,TRBV19,-,CASTPTGTRSEAFF,TGTGCCAGTACCCCGACCGGGACACGGAGTGAAGCTTTCTTT